Each of the 25 T cell receptor beta chains below was sequenced from the same sample in a study of T cell repertoires in aging, cancer and after chemotherapy. Amplification of TCR beta used genomic DNA extracted from peripheral blood. Rearranged V-D-J TRB sequences were amplified with a mixed TRB-A/B primer pool. TCRdb called the multiplex PCR reads again in MiXCR, with one record for every CDR3 protein. The table has 10,000 to 15,000 distinct CDR3 sequences, 21% seen once; the top ten hold more than 5%. The sequenced sample was blood. These receptors all stem from a human donor in good health.

The sample holds a few counts of this clonotype. Mismatch with germline at one junction end may stem from a read error. The V call is TRBV4-3, the J call TRBJ1-4; D might be TRBD1 (6 bases). This CDR3 region has 20 residues. CDR1 is LGHNA, CDR2 YSLEER, per germline. The CDR3 here is CASSQNLDRSPRATNEKLFF. DNA for the CDR3: TGTGCCAGCAGCCAAAACCTGGACAGATCACCTCGGGCCACTAATGAAAAACTGTTTTTT.

This clonotype was observed a handful of times. The gene calls are TRBV11-2 and TRBJ2-5; 12 nucleotides line up with TRBD2. Unmatched junction bases numbered 6, after V lost 3 bases and J lost 4 bases. Germline CDR1 SGHAT, CDR2 FQNNGV. CDR3 length equals 16 residues. The CDR3 protein is CASSLTSGGLGETQYF. The CDR3 nucleotides read TGTGCCAGCAGCTTGACTAGCGGGGGCCTGGGAGAGACCCAGTACTTC.

The chain couples TRBV27 to TRBJ2-5; no clear D gene. CDR1 MNHEY and CDR2 SMNVEV come from the germline V gene (reference sequence). The ends were cut back, 6 bases at V and 5 bases at J, with 10 bases in the middle. The CDR3 runs to 12 residues. For the CDR3, the DNA is TGTGCCAGCAGATCTAATGGGGAGACCCAGTACTTC. Its protein product is CASRSNGETQYF.

In its sample, this clonotype ranks as medium-sized (0.01 to 0.1%). The CDR3 nucleotides are TGTGCCAGCAGGCGGGACAGCACGAACACCGGGGAGCTGTTTTTT. Protein: CASRRDSTNTGELFF. The chain joins TRBV6-2 or TRBV6-3 to TRBJ2-2, with D maybe TRBD1 (7 bases). The CDR3 runs 15 residues. Germline V gene data show CDR1 as MNHEY and CDR2 as SVGEGT. With 6 bases removed from V and 0 bases from J, the gap between germline ends came to 11 bases.

This clonotype was detected many times. The chain couples TRBV7-3 to TRBJ2-3; no clear D. Between the trimmed V and J ends, which lost 0 bases and 3 bases, there was a span of 13 bases. The CDR3 is made up of 16 amino acids. Germline V gene data show CDR1 as SGHTA and CDR2 as FQGTGA. CDR3 residues: CASSLTLGGGTDTQYF. In DNA form, the CDR3 reads TGTGCCAGCAGCTTAACGTTGGGTGGTGGGACAGATACGCAGTATTTT. The entire variable domain, with the rest obtained from reference TRBV7-3 and TRBJ2-3, is as follows: GAGVSQTPSNKVTEKGKYVELRCDPISGHTALYWYRQSLGQGPEFLIYFQGTGAADDSGLPNDRFFAVRPEGSVSTLKIQRTERGDSAVYLCASSLTLGGGTDTQYFGPGTRLTVL.

This clonotype was detected only a few times. CDR3: CASSGGNNKGAEAFF. As DNA, the CDR3 is TGTGCCAGCAGCGGCGGGAACAACAAAGGTGCTGAAGCTTTCTTT. The chain is built from TRBV6-2 or TRBV6-3 and TRBJ1-1; D unresolved. The CDR3 sequence is 15 residues long. V shed 6 bases and J shed 6 bases, with 20 bases lying between them. CDR1 MNHEY and CDR2 SVGEGT come from the germline V gene.

The chain recombines TRBV19 with TRBJ2-1, with TRBD1 matching over 10 bases. CDR1 LNHDA and CDR2 SQIVND come from the germline V gene (reference sequence). After removal of 5 bases from V and 4 bases from J, the junction contained 5 bases not matched to a gene. The CDR3 has 15 residues. CDR3 sequence reads: CASSSRDRGYNEQFF. The DNA of the CDR3 is TGTGCCAGTAGTTCCCGGGACAGGGGTTACAATGAGCAGTTCTTC.

A few counts support this clonotype. The chain recombines TRBV23-1 with TRBJ1-4; D might be TRBD1 (5 bases). TRBV23-1 is an ORF for which the function is uncertain. This CDR3 spans 15 amino acids. V dropped 6 bases and J dropped 6 bases, with 17 bases sitting between them. CDR3 protein: CASRFTGLGDEKLFF. The CDR3, as DNA: TGCGCCAGCAGATTTACAGGTCTTGGCGATGAAAAACTGTTTTTT.

In this sample, this clonotype turned up a few times. The chain recombines TRBV5-6 with TRBJ2-3; maybe TRBD2 (5 bases). The V end was cut by 2 bases, the J end by 7 bases, with 8 bases between. Germline lookup yields CDR1 SGHDT and CDR2 YYEEEE. CDR3 length: 12 residues. The CDR3 DNA reads as TGTGCCAGCAGCTTCGGACTCTATACGCAGTATTTT. Translated: CASSFGLYTQYF.

This clonotype was counted at least ten times. V and J are TRBV4-2 and TRBJ2-7, with 10 bases fitting TRBD1. This CDR3 has 15 amino acids. The ends lost 1 base at V and 5 bases at J; junction bases unmatched: 5. The germline CDR1 and CDR2 sequences are LGHNA and YNFKEQ. CDR3 region: CASSQGQGAANEQYF. The CDR3 DNA reads as TGTGCCAGCAGCCAAGGACAGGGGGCAGCGAACGAGCAGTACTTC.

This clonotype is medium-sized within its sample. This rearrangement joins TRBV15 to TRBJ2-7; no clear D gene. V was trimmed by 2 bases and J by 3 bases, leaving 11 bases between them. This CDR3 region has 14 residues. Germline V gene data show CDR1 as LNHNV and CDR2 as YYDKDF (reference sequence). CDR3 in amino acids: CATSRTTGFYEQYF. In DNA, the CDR3 is TGTGCCACCAGCAGAACTACTGGATTCTACGAGCAGTACTTC.

This clonotype showed up just a few times. This rearrangement joins TRBV12-3 or TRBV12-4 to TRBJ2-3, with 11 bases aligning to TRBD2. The CDR3 covers 14 residues. J was trimmed by 7 bases and V by 6 bases; bases with no gene match: 6. As DNA, the CDR3 is TGTGCCAGCAGCCTCGGGACTAGCGGAAATACGCAGTATTTT. Translation gives CASSLGTSGNTQYF.

This clonotype is termed medium-sized (0.01 to 0.1%). The rearrangement links TRBV5-4 to TRBJ1-2; D gene ambiguous. There are 16 residues in the CDR3. Trimming removed 4 bases from V and 1 base from J, with 17 bases in between. Germline lookup yields CDR1 SGHNT and CDR2 YYREEE (reference sequence). The CDR3 sequence: CASSLHPKDLNYGYTF. The CDR3 DNA follows: TGTGCCAGCAGCCTCCACCCGAAGGATCTTAACTATGGCTACACCTTC.

The sample holds a few counts of this clonotype. The V call is TRBV7-2, the J call TRBJ1-1, with 11 bases aligning to TRBD1. Germline CDR1 SGHTA, CDR2 FQGNSA. J lost 10 bases, V lost 2 bases, and 12 bases had no gene match. The CDR3 is 16 amino acids. The CDR3 region is CASSLPHGQGAKVAFF. DNA for the CDR3: TGTGCCAGCAGCTTACCCCATGGACAGGGGGCAAAAGTAGCTTTCTTT.

This clonotype was counted many times. The CDR3 sequence is CASSLVGRHGELFF. DNA of the CDR3: TGTGCCAGCAGCTTGGTGGGAAGGCACGGGGAGCTGTTTTTT. The genes are TRBV5-6 and TRBJ2-2; D remains ambiguous. Trimming stripped 0 bases from V and 7 bases from J, with 10 bases between. Germline V CDR1 and CDR2: SGHDT, YYEEEE. The CDR3 consists of 14 residues.

Sample share makes this clonotype medium-sized. The J gene is TRBJ1-2, the V gene TRBV30, with TRBD1 matching 9 bases. J lost 8 bases, V lost 4 bases, and 5 bases had no gene match. The germline V gene has CDR1 GTSNPN and CDR2 SVGIG (reference sequence). This CDR3 contains 12 residues. The CDR3 here is CAWTPGQGGYTF. CDR3 nucleotides: TGTGCCTGGACCCCGGGACAGGGAGGCTACACCTTC.

This clonotype occurred a few times. The chain joins TRBV7-9 to TRBJ2-7; 7 bases fit TRBD1. Germline CDR1 SEHNR, CDR2 FQNEAQ (reference sequence). The J segment lost 5 bases and the V segment lost 4 bases, leaving 5 bases of the junction unmatched. The CDR3 sequence is 13 residues long. The CDR3 region has the DNA TGTGCCAGCAGCTCCGGACAGGCCCACGAGCAGTACTTC. As protein: CASSSGQAHEQYF. Filled out from reference TRBV7-9 and TRBJ2-7, the complete variable domain reads DTGVSQNPRHKITKRGQNVTFRCDPISEHNRLYWYRQTLGQGPEFLTYFQNEAQLEKSRLLSDRFSAERPKGSFSTLEIQRTEQGDSAMYLCASSSGQAHEQYFGPGTRLTVT.

A few counts support this clonotype. The chain couples TRBV5-4 to TRBJ1-2; D not resolved. The CDR3 has 15 amino acids. The germline V gene encodes CDR1 SGHNT and CDR2 YYREEE (reference sequence). V was cut by 4 bases and J by 0 bases, with 13 bases left in between. The CDR3 sequence: CASSRKGAANYGYTF. CDR3 nucleotide sequence: TGTGCCAGCAGCCGAAAGGGAGCAGCTAACTATGGCTACACCTTC.

J is TRBJ2-3 and V is TRBV6-4; D perhaps matches TRBD2 (5 bases). Germline loops: CDR1 MRHNA, CDR2 SNTAGT. The CDR3 covers 14 residues. V dropped 3 bases and J dropped 0 bases, with 7 bases sitting between them. Here the CDR3 DNA reads TGTGCCAGCAGTGAAAGAGGGAGCACAGATACGCAGTATTTT. Amino acid sequence: CASSERGSTDTQYF.

This clonotype was picked up one time. The chain is built from TRBV7-4 and TRBJ2-1; 7 bases are shared with TRBD2. The CDR3 contains 16 residues. Germline assignment: CDR1 SGHVT and CDR2 SQSDAQ. V shed 1 base, J shed 1 base, and the junction held 4 bases outside the gene matches. CDR3 DNA: TGTGCCAGCAGCTTAGAGGGAGGGGTATCCTACAATGAGCAGTTCTTC. It translates to CASSLEGGVSYNEQFF.

There are a few counts of this clonotype. The gene calls are TRBV5-6 and TRBJ2-5, with D perhaps being TRBD1 or TRBD2 (6 bases each). Germline lookup yields CDR1 SGHDT and CDR2 YYEEEE. V lost 5 bases and J lost 6, with 20 bases in between. The CDR3 is 15 amino acids. CDR3 sequence: CASSQEGGRGQTQYF. The CDR3 DNA sequence: TGTGCCAGCAGTCAGGAGGGGGGCCGGGGGCAGACCCAGTACTTC.

By proportion, this clonotype is medium-sized (0.01 to 0.1%). The rearrangement links TRBV11-1 to TRBJ2-1; D uncertain. There are 13 residues in the CDR3. V was trimmed by 5 bases and J by 9 bases, leaving 14 bases between them. Germline V gene data show CDR1 as SGHAT and CDR2 as FQDESV (reference sequence). The CDR3 DNA reads as TGTGCCAGCAGCCGGCAACCCCTAGGTGAGCAGTTCTTC. Protein product: CASSRQPLGEQFF.

This clonotype was counted ten times or more. This chain connects TRBV27 to TRBJ2-2; 7 bases line up with TRBD2. Germline assignment: CDR1 MNHEY and CDR2 SMNVEV (reference sequence). The ends lost 4 bases at V and 0 bases at J; junction bases unmatched: 5. The CDR3 runs 16 residues. This CDR3 reads CASSWALAANTGELFF. As DNA, the CDR3 is TGTGCCAGCAGTTGGGCGCTAGCGGCGAACACCGGGGAGCTGTTTTTT.

Note on this clonotype: A much bigger clone sits one base away, suggesting this may be a read error. The chain couples TRBV6-5 to TRBJ2-7, with D tentatively TRBD1 or TRBD2 (7 bases each). From germline, CDR1 is MNHEY and CDR2 SVGAGI. There are 15 residues in the CDR3. CDR3 loop: CVSTVRGGSPYEQYF. The CDR3 bases are TGTGTCAGCACCGTCAGGGGGGGGAGTCCCTACGAGCAGTACTTC.

This clonotype showed up just a few times. The CDR3 reads CASGPMGGSNSPLHF. CDR3 nucleotides: TGTGCTAGTGGTCCCATGGGGGGGAGCAATTCACCCCTCCACTTT. V and J are TRBV12-5 and TRBJ1-6; possibly TRBD1 for D (5 bases). V was cut by 5 bases and J by 7 bases, with 15 bases left in between. This CDR3 spans 15 amino acids. Germline-derived CDR1 and CDR2 are LGHNT and FRNRAP.